This section outlines one TCR beta chain sequence together with its context. Its antigen is undetermined. This table comes from immunoSEQ multiplex PCR, and its TCRdb copy is limited to in-frame clones, with some not included. The repertoire holds roughly 2,100 clones, with under 80% as singletons. The data stem from a study of high-grade serous ovarian cancer treatment subgroups. Overall study: On average, approximately 14,000 reads and about 8,100 unique TCR beta rearrangements were obtained per sample. Study results and limitations: Only CDR3 was analyzed; CDR1 and CDR2 were not.

Tumor tissue was taken before any definitive surgery or chemotherapy was given. CDR3 length: 18 residues. Per the germline V gene, CDR1 is MNHEY and CDR2 is SMNVEV (reference sequence). V lost 3 bases and J lost 0, with 17 bases in between. The chain carries TRBV27 and TRBJ1-4, with unresolved D. Sequenced material: tumor tissue. The receptor was derived from a human donor with high-grade serous ovarian cancer. The CDR3 DNA follows: TGTGCCAGCAGTTTTCGTGGCAGAGGAACTGCAACTAATGAAAAACTGTTTTTT. Its protein is CASSFRGRGTATNEKLFF.